This T cell receptor (beta chain) was identified during a study of regulatory T cells in long-lasting Graves disease. In germline, CDR1 is SGHNT, CDR2 YYREEE (reference sequence). The CDR3 consists of 14 residues. Trimming left V 3 bases short and J 8 bases short, with 14 bases between. Construction of the TCR beta libraries employed iRepertoire HTBI primers in conjunction with Arm-PCR of CDR3 regions. TCRdb reprocessed the multiplex PCR reads via MiXCR and lists one record per CDR3 protein. The data show under 400,000 distinct CDR3 sequences, with 16% seen just once and roughly 27% held by the top ten. Time point given: newly diagnosed GD, antithyroid drugs for less than 3 months. RNA extracted from PBMCs served as the sequencing template. The same sample was also used in a study of T cells in Graves' hyperthyroidism and ophthalmopathy. That paper notes: Clinicians diagnosed patients from clinical symptoms, serum thyroxine and TRAb, thyroid ultrasound and orbital computed tomography.

Sequencing used peripheral blood mononuclear cells (PBMCs), obtained at new diagnosis, from a patient treated with antithyroid drugs. V gene TRBV5-4 combines with J gene TRBJ1-4; possibly TRBD1 for D (6 bases). The source is a man aged 35-49 years with Graves disease. CDR3 sequence: CASSSQGGLEKLFF. The CDR3 nucleotides read TGTGCCAGCAGCTCCCAAGGGGGGCTGGAAAAACTGTTTTTT.